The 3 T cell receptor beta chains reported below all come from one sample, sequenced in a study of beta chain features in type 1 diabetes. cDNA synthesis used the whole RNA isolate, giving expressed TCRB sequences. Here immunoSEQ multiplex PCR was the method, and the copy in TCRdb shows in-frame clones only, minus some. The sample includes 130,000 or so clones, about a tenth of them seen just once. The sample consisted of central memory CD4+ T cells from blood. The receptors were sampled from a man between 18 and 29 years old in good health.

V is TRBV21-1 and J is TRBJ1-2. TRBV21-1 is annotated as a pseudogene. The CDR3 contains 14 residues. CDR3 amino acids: CASSSEALNYGYTF. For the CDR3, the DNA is TGTGCCAGCAGCTCCGAGGCCCTTAACTATGGCTACACCTTC.

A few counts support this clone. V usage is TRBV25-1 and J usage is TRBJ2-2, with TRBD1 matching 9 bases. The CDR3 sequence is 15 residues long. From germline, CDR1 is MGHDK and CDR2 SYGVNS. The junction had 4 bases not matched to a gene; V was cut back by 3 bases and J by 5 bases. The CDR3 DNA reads TGTGCCAGCAGTGAGGACAGGGGAGGAACCGGGGAGCTGTTTTTT. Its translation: CASSEDRGGTGELFF.

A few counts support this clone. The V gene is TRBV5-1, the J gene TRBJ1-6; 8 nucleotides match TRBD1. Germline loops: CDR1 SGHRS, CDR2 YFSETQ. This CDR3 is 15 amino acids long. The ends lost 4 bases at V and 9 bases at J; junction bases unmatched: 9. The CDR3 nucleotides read TGCGCCAGCAGCGGGGGACAGGCAGACTTTTCACCCCTCCACTTT. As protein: CASSGGQADFSPLHF.